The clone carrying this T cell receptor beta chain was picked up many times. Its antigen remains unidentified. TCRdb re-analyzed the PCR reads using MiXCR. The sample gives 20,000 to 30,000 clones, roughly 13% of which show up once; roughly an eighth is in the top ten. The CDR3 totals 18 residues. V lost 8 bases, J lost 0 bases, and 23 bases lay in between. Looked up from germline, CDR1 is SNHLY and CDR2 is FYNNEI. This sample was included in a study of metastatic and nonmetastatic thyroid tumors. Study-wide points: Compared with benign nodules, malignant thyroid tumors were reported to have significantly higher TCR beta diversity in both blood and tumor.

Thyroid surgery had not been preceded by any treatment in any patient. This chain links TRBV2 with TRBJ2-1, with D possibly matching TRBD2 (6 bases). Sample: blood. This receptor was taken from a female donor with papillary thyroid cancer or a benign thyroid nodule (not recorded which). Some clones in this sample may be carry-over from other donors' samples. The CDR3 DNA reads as TGTGCCAGCTCCGTCTCCCCCCATGGGAGGAGCTCCTACAATGAGCAGTTCTTC. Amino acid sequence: CASSVSPHGRSSYNEQFF.